This TCR beta chain is from a study of shared clonotypes between healthy human individuals (dated by TCRdb to 2020 to 2022). About the full investigation: The cohort comprised two women and three men aged 18 to 49 years. Leukapheresis yielded between about 0.9 and 9.5 billion PBMCs per donor. Libraries were prepared and TCR repertoires were sequenced by different laboratories using diverse techniques, in order to increase sequencing depth and limit assay-specific biases. For each donor, three plates each were used for CD4 naive and CD4 memory, two plates were used for CD8 naive, and one plate was used for CD8 memory. Blood TCR repertoires of five healthy adults were deeply sequenced to estimate repertoire size and the extent of clonotype sharing between individuals.

The donors were healthy, HIV-negative adults who had no recently reported acute infections or vaccinations. Every donor was a Caucasian adult living in Nashville, Tennessee, USA. Magnetic negative selection was used to enrich CD4+ T cells, after which naive cells were positively selected on CD45RA and the negative fraction became the memory subset. Blood was collected by leukapheresis, and PBMCs were isolated by Ficoll-Histopaque density gradient centrifugation and then cryopreserved in liquid nitrogen vapor phase. Analytical flow cytometry was used to check the purity and quantity of each magnetically sorted T cell population. Each sorted fraction had its genomic DNA isolated and then quantified by UV absorbance on a Nanodrop 2000c. Overall results and qualifications from the work: Based on pairwise subsampling, the degree of clonotype sharing among donors was expected to be affected by sequencing depth. Clonotypes shared by all four sorted-subset donors showed higher generation probabilities than non-shared clonotypes. Because the study included only a small number of donors, the genetic and exposure-history diversity represented was limited. Even with the large sequencing depth, rarefaction of the sorted-subset datasets indicated that sequencing was incomplete. Naive subsets generally had larger estimated clonotype richness than memory subsets. When four donors were compared, the shared fraction of clonotypes was about 5% for naive CD4, 3% to 4% for naive CD8, 2.3% for memory CD4, and around 0.4% for memory CD8. Sampling was restricted to blood, and TCR repertoires in tissue are likely to differ from TCR repertoires in blood.

TCR CDR3 regions were amplified from genomic DNA by multiplex PCR using the deep immunoSEQ assay. Genomic DNA extracted from each cell subset was distributed evenly over all wells of several immunoSEQ 96-well plates, and each plate served as one replicate. Each replicate PCR for sorted subsets received roughly 0.2 ug genomic DNA, equal to 28,000 or so T cell genomes. The purified libraries were quantified using a Qubit 3.0 fluorometer, sized with a Bioanalyzer 2100, and then quantified again using the KAPA Library Quantification kit. Every immunoSEQ 96-well plate was sequenced on a separate single-read 150-cycle Illumina NextSeq 550 flow cell. The source study handled its data this way. Because only junctional sequences without quality scores were contained in the immunoSEQ output, filtering matching that applied to full-length reads could not be performed. Sequences were annotated with PyIR, a Python wrapper for IgBLAST v1.9, and V/J genes and CDR3 were assigned using IMGT germline references. Reads were filtered out if the reads had weak V/J assignments (E-value above 1e-6), no CDR3, stop codons, out-of-frame junctions, or ambiguous translated residues. V3J clonotypes were defined by identical inferred V gene, J gene, and CDR3 amino acid sequence. Percentage overlap between repertoires was computed as shared unique clonotypes divided by the size of the smaller repertoire. Three approaches were used to assess repertoire richness: RTK rarefaction, the Chao1 estimator, and Recon v2.1 estimates of unobserved clonotypes. Generation probabilities for all TCRbeta clonotypes obtained by the gDNA method from a handful of donors were computed using OLGA. TCRdb holds this immuneACCESS table with in-frame rearrangements only. Some clones are missing; in checked studies, unresolved V genes explain under half, and the rest has no known cause. The V and J calls and clone size were taken over from that table, and D and trimming were inferred from the DNA. A total of some 2.3 million clones appear in this sample, roughly 93% of them only once. The top ten clonotypes cover under 0.45% of the sample.

This clone is a singleton in its sample. There is no known antigen for this receptor. Base qualities are missing; no much larger clone stands one base away. The sequencing sample was made of naive CD4+ T cells from PBMCs. Explained via the paper, the cell subset or site label denotes: CD45RA+ positively selected. This TCR came from a man between 18 and 29 years old in good health. Some clones in this sample may be carry-over from other donors' samples.

CDR3 region: CASSLDRNRASTDTQYF. The DNA sequence is as follows: TGTGCCAGCAGCTTAGATCGGAACAGGGCCAGCACAGATACGCAGTATTTT. Recombination linked TRBV11-3 to TRBJ2-3, with TRBD1 tentatively as D gene (6 bases match). Deletion took 0 bases off V and 0 bases off J, with a span of 13 bases between the germline ends. From the cysteine through the phenylalanine, the CDR3 covers 17 amino acids. Just the 51-base CDR3 DNA is kept, in frame starting at base 1. Taken from the germline V gene, the CDR1 and CDR2 loops are SGHNT and YENEEA. This CDR3, with the reference TRBV11-3 and TRBJ2-3 proteins standing in past its ends, gives the full variable domain EAGVVQSPRYKIIEKKQPVAFWCNPISGHNTLYWYLQNLGQGPELLIRYENEEAVDDSQLPKDRFSAERLKGVDSTLKIQPAELGDSAVYLCASSLDRNRASTDTQYFGPGTRLTVL.